The clone carrying this TCR beta chain occurred once. The antigen remains undetermined. The repertoire was sequenced with immunoSEQ multiplex PCR; TCRdb's copy has only in-frame clones and lacks some. The sample includes some 550,000 clones, about 96% seen only once; the top ten take roughly 0.055%. The data are from a study of shared clonotypes between healthy human individuals. Study-wide findings and caveats: Around 4.7% of naive CD4 clonotypes were shared across several donors.

V lost 0 bases to trimming and J lost 4 bases; unmatched junction nucleotides: 5. Germline CDR1 and CDR2: SGHDT and YYEEEE. The CDR3 runs to 15 residues. J is TRBJ2-5 and V is TRBV5-6; TRBD1 matches 8 bases. Sequenced: naive CD4+ T cells sorted from blood. The subset is: CD45RA+ positively selected. The source of this sequence is a woman in her 30s in good health. CDR3 sequence reads: CASSLGRGRRETQYF. Here the CDR3 DNA reads TGTGCCAGCAGCTTGGGCAGGGGGCGTCGAGAGACCCAGTACTTC.